A selection of T cell receptor beta chains follows, all from one sample in a study of blood T cell repertoires in COVID-19. The data were produced by immunoSEQ multiplex PCR, yet TCRdb's version contains in-frame clones alone and is incomplete. The repertoire holds 150,000 to 200,000 clones, with roughly 89% as singletons. Input material: PBMCs or T cells enriched from blood (not recorded which). Receptors were obtained from a woman in her thirties who had been exposed to COVID-19. The CDR3 runs from the conserved cysteine through the conserved F or W. D genes are given only for firm matches. Rows give clone size only sometimes, using once, few, many, or a class for an expanded clone.

clone_size d_call j_call v_call cdr3_aa cdr3_nt
. . TRBJ1-6 TRBV20-1 CSAVGGGPLHF TGCAGTGCCGTGGGGGGAGGGCCCCTCCACTTT
. . TRBJ2-5 TRBV12-5 CASGLGGWQETQYF TGTGCTAGTGGTTTAGGGGGATGGCAAGAGACCCAGTACTTC
. . TRBJ2-7 TRBV15 CATSRTLNYYEQYF TGTGCCACCAGCAGAACTCTAAACTACTACGAGCAGTACTTC
. TRBD1 TRBJ1-6 TRBV29-1 CSATGGLGSPLHF TGCAGCGCGACAGGGGGGCTTGGTTCACCCCTCCACTTT
. . TRBJ2-7 TRBV27 CASTPLPGQWGTGEQYF TGTGCCAGCACGCCCCTCCCCGGACAGTGGGGAACCGGCGAGCAGTACTTC
. . TRBJ2-3 TRBV29-1 CSVGNGAWDTQYF TGCAGCGTTGGTAATGGGGCATGGGATACGCAGTATTTT
. . TRBJ1-2 TRBV4-2 CASSQSPGGGYGYTF TGTGCCAGCAGCCAAAGCCCGGGGGGGGGCTATGGCTACACCTTC
. . TRBJ1-4 TRBV21-1 CASCTGIVFF TGTGCCAGCTGTACAGGAATCGTGTTTTTT
. . TRBJ1-2 TRBV11-2 CASSTGNYGYTF TGTGCCAGCAGCACCGGGAACTATGGCTACACCTTC
. . TRBJ1-1 TRBV12-3/TRBV12-4 CASTNRGVREAFF TGTGCCAGCACCAATCGCGGGGTTCGAGAAGCTTTCTTT
. . TRBJ1-2 TRBV6-1 CASSESGNYGYTF TGTGCCAGCAGTGAGTCGGGAAACTATGGCTACACCTTC
. TRBD1 TRBJ2-5 TRBV5-1 CASSLGQGARETQYF TGCGCCAGCAGCTTAGGACAGGGCGCCCGGGAGACCCAGTACTTC
. TRBD1 TRBJ1-5 TRBV6-2/TRBV6-3 CASSGQGAVQPQHF TGTGCCAGCAGTGGACAGGGGGCGGTCCAGCCCCAGCATTTT
. . TRBJ1-6 TRBV27 CASSLSWANNSPLHF TGTGCCAGCAGTTTATCGTGGGCGAATAATTCACCCCTCCACTTT
. TRBD1 TRBJ1-2 TRBV29-1 CSVLRDSAF TGCAGCGTGCTCCGGGACAGCGCCTTC
. . TRBJ2-5 TRBV7-2 CASSLAAAGTQYF TGTGCCAGCAGCTTAGCGGCCGCGGGGACCCAGTACTTC
. . TRBJ2-5 TRBV29-1 CSVEFGAGQDAEETQYF TGCAGCGTCGAATTCGGCGCGGGGCAGGACGCCGAAGAGACCCAGTACTTC
. TRBD2 TRBJ2-7 TRBV4-3 CASSPVGGNEQYF TGCGCCAGCAGCCCCGTGGGAGGGAACGAGCAGTACTTC
. TRBD2 TRBJ2-1 TRBV5-1 CASSSSGGNSYNEQFF TGCGCCAGCAGCTCTAGCGGGGGGAACTCCTACAATGAGCAGTTCTTC
. . TRBJ1-2 TRBV27 CASSPDQQGGYTF TGTGCCAGCAGCCCTGATCAACAGGGTGGCTACACCTTC
once . TRBJ1-2 TRBV12-3/TRBV12-4 CASSLLLGYTF TGTGCCAGCAGTTTACTCCTTGGCTACACCTTC
. . TRBJ2-1 TRBV6-2/TRBV6-3 CASSYPGEQFF TGTGCCAGCAGTTACCCAGGTGAGCAGTTCTTC
. . TRBJ2-1 TRBV7-2 CASSLGGSYNEQFF TGTGCCAGCAGCCTCGGCGGCTCCTACAATGAGCAGTTCTTC
. . TRBJ2-7 TRBV27 CASSLSAGSRHEQYF TGTGCCAGCAGTTTATCCGCCGGGTCGAGGCACGAGCAGTACTTC
. TRBD1 TRBJ2-3 TRBV2 CASTRTGKGDTQYF TGTGCCAGCACCAGGACAGGGAAAGGGGATACGCAGTATTTT
few . TRBJ1-6 TRBV10-1 CASSDRPDNEYSPLHF TGCGCCAGCAGTGATCGACCTGACAATGAGTATTCACCCCTCCACTTT
. TRBD2 TRBJ2-1 TRBV4-3 CASSMGLAGGTYNEQFF TGCGCCAGCAGCATGGGGCTAGCGGGGGGTACCTACAATGAGCAGTTCTTC